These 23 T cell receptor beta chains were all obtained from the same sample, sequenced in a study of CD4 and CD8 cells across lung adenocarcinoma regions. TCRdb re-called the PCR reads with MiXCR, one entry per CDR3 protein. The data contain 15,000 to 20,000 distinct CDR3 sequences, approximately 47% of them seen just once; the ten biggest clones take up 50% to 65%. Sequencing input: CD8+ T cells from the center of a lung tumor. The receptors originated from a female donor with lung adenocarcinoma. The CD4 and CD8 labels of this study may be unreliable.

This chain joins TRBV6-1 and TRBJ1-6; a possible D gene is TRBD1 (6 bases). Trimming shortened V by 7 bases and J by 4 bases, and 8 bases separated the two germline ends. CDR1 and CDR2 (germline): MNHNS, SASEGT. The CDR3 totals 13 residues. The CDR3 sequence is CASKTGYNSPLHF. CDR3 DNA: TGTGCCAGCAAAACAGGGTATAATTCACCCCTCCACTTT.

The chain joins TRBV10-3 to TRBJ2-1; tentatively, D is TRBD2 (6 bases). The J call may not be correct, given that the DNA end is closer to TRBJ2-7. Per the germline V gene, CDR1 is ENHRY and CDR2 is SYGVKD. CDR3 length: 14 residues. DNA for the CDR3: TGTGCCATCAGGGGGCGGGGCGACAAAAACACGCAGTACTTC. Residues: CAIRGRGDKNTQYF.

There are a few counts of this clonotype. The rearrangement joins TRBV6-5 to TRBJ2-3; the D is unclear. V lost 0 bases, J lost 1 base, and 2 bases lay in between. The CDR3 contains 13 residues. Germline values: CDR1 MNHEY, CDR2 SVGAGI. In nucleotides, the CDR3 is TGTGCCAGCAGTTACTCCGGCACAGATACGCAGTATTTT. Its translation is CASSYSGTDTQYF.

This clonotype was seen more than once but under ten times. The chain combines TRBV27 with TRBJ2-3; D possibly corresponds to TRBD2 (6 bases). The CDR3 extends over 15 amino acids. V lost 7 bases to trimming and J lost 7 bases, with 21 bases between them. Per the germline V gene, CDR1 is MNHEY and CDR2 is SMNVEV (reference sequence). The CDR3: CASKPSVGVRYTQYF. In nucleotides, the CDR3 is TGTGCCAGCAAACCTAGCGTTGGAGTTAGGTATACGCAGTATTTT.

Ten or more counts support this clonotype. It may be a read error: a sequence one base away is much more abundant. The CDR3 spells CASSEEWTGGSANTGELFF. DNA of the CDR3: TGTGCCAGCAGTGAAGAGTGGACAGGGGGCTCCGCGAACACCGGGGAGCTGTTTTTT. The genes are TRBV6-1 and TRBJ2-2; 11 bases line up with TRBD1. The CDR3 totals 19 residues. Germline assignment: CDR1 MNHNS and CDR2 SASEGT. J gave up 0 bases and V 1 base, and 7 bases lay outside the gene matches.

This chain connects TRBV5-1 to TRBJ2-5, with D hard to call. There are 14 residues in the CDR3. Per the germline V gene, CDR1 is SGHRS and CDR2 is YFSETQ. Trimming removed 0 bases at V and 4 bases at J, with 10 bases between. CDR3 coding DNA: TGCGCCAGCAGCTTGGGTCTCAACGGAGAGACCCAGTACTTC. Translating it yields CASSLGLNGETQYF.

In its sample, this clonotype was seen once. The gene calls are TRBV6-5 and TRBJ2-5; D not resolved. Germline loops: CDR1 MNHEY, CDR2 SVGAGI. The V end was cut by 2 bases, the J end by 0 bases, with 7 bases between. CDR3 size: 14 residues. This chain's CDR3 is CASSYVRDQETQYF. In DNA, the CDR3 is TGTGCCAGCAGTTACGTTCGAGACCAAGAGACCCAGTACTTC.

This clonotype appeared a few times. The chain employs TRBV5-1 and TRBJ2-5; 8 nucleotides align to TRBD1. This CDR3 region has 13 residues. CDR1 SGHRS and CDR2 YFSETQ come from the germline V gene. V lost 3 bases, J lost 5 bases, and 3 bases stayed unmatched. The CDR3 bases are TGCGCCAGCAGCTCACAGGGGGACGAGACCCAGTACTTC. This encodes CASSSQGDETQYF.

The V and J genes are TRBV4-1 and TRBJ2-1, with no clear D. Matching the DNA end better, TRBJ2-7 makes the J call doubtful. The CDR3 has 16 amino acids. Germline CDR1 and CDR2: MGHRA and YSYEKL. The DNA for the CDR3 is TGCGCCAGCAGCCAACGCCTCGGCAGCTCTTCCCACGAGCAGTACTTC. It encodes CASSQRLGSSSHEQYF.

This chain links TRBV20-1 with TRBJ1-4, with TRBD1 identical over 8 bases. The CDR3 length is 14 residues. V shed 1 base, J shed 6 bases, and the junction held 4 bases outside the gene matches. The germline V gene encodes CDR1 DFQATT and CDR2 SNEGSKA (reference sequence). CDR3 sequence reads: CSARGQGKDEKLFF. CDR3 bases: TGCAGTGCTAGAGGACAGGGGAAAGATGAAAAACTGTTTTTT.

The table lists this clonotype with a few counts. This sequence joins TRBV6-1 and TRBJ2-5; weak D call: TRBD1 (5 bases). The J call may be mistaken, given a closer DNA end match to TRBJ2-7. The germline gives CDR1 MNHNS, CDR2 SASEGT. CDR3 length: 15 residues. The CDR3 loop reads CASSLLLLGAYEQYF. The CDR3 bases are TGTGCCAGCAGCCTCCTACTTTTAGGGGCCTACGAGCAGTACTTC.

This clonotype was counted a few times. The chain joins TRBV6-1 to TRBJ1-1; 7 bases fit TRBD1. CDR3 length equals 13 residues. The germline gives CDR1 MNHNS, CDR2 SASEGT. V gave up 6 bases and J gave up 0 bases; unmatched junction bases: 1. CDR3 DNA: TGTGCCAGCAGGGGACAGCTGAACACTGAAGCTTTCTTT. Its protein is CASRGQLNTEAFF.

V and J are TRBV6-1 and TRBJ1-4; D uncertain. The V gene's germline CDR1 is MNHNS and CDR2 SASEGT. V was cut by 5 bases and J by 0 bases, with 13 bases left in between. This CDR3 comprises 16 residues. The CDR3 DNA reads TGTGCCAGCAGTAGACCCCGACAAGCAACTAATGAAAAACTGTTTTTT. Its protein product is CASSRPRQATNEKLFF.

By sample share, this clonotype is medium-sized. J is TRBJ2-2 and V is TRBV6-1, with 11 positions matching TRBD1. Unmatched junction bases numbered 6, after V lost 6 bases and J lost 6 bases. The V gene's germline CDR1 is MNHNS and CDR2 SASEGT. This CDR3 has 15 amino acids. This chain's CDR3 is CASRVGGQGAGELFF. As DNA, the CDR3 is TGTGCCAGCAGAGTGGGGGGACAGGGGGCCGGGGAGCTGTTTTTT.

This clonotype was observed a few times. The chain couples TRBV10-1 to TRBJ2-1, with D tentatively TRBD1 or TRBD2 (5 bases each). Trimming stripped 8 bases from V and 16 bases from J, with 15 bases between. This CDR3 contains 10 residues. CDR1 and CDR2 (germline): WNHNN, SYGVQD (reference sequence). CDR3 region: CASPPGRLFF. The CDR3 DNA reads TGCGCCAGCCCACCGGGACGGTTATTCTTC.

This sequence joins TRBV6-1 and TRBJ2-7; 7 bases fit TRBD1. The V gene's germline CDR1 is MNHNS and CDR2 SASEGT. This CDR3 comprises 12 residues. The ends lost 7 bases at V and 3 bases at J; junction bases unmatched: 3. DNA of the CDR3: TGTGCCAGCAAAACAGGGGACTACGAGCAGTACTTC. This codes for CASKTGDYEQYF.

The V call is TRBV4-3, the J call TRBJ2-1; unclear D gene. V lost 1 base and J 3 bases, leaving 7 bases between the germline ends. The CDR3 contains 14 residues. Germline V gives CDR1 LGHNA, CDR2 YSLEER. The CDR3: CASSQVGNYNEQFF. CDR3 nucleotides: TGCGCCAGCAGCCAAGTCGGAAACTACAATGAGCAGTTCTTC.

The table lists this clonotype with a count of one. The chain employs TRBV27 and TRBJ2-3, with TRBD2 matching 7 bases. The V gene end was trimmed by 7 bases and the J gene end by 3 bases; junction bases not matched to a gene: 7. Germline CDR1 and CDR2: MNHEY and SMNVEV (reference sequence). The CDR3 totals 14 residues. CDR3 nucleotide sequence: TGTGCCAGCACTGGCGCGCGGGGGACAGATACGCAGTATTTT. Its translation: CASTGARGTDTQYF.

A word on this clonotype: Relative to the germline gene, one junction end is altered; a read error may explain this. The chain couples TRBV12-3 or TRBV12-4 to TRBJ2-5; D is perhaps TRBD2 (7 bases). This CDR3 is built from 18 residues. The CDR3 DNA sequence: TGTGCCAGCAGTCGGACTGGCGGCGGGGGCCGTCACAAAGACACCCAGTACTTC. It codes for CASSRTGGGGRHKDTQYF.

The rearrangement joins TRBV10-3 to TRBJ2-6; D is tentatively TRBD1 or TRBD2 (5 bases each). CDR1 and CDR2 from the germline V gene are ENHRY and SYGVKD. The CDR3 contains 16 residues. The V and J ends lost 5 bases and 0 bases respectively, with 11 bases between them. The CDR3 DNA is TGTGCCATCAGTCAACCAGGGAGCTCTGGGGCCAACGTCCTGACTTTC. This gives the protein CAISQPGSSGANVLTF.

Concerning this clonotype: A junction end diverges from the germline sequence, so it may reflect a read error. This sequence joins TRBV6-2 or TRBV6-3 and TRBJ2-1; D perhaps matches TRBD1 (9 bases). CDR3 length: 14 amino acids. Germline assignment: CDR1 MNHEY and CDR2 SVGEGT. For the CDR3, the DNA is TGTGCCACCCGGGGACAGGGACTAGGCAATGAACAGTTCTTC. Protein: CATRGQGLGNEQFF.

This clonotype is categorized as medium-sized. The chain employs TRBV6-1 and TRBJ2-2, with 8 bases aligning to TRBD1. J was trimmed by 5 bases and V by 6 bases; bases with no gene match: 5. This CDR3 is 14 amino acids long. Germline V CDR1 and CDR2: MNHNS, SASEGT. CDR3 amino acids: CASRQGEVTGELFF. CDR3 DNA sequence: TGTGCCAGCAGACAGGGGGAGGTAACCGGGGAGCTGTTTTTT.

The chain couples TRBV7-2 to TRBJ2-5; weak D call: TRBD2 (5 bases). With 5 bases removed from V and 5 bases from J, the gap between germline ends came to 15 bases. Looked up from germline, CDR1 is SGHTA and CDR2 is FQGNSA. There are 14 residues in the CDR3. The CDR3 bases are TGTGCCAGCAGCAAAACTAGGTCCGGGGAGACCCAGTACTTC. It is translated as CASSKTRSGETQYF. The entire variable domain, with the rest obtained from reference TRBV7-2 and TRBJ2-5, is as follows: GAGVSQSPSNKVTEKGKDVELRCDPISGHTALYWYRQSLGQGLEFLIYFQGNSAPDKSGLPSDRFSAERTGGSVSTLTIQRTQQEDSAVYLCASSKTRSGETQYFGPGTRLLVL.